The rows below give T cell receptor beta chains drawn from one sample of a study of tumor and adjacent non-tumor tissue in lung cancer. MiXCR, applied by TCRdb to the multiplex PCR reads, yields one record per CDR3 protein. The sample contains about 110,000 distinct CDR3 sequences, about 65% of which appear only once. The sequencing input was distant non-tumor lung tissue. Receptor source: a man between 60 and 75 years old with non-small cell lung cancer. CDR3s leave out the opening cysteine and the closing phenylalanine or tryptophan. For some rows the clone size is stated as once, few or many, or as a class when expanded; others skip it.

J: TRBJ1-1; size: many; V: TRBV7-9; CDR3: ASSSSNRGHTEAF
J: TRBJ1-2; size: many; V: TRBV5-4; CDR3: AVKGVSDYGYT
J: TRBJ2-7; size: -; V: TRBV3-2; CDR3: ASSQVGRDGDYEQY
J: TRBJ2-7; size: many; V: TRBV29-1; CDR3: SVEVNTYEQY
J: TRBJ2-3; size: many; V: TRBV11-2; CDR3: ASSLLAGSTDTQY
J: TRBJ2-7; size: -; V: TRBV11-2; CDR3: ASNTSGTGPYEHY
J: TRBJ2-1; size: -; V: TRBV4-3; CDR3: PSSQVVSGIPGEQF
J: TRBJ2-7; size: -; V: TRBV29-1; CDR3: SVVGTRPYKQY
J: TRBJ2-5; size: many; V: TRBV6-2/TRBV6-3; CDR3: ASSYWAETQY
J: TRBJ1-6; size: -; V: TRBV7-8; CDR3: ASSPRDMGNSPLH
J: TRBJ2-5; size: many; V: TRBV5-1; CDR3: ASSRGQIQETQY
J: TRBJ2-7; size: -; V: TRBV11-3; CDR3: ASSSHRIEGARKEQY
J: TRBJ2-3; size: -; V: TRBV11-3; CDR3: TSSSVGYTDTQY
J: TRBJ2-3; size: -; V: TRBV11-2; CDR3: ASSLEQVTSWAGTDTQY
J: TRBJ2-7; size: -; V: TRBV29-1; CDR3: SAEDDSYEHY
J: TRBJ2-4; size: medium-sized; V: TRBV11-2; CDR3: ASSLGGSSAKNIQY
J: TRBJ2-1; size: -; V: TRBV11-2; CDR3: TSSLAGGPIDEQF
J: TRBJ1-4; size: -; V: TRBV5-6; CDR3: ASSLWRADEKLF
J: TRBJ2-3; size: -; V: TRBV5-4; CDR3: TSSGRGIRGDTQY
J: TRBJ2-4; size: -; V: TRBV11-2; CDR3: ATSLETGVNIQY
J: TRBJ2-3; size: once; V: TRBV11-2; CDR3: AISFLAGSITDMQY
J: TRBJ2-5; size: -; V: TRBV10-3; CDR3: ATSRYRGLQETQY
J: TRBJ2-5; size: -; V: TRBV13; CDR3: ASSRIGEETQY
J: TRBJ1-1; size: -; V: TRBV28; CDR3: ASRRQDGTEAF
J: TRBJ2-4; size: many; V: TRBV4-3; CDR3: ASSQDQESAGVGAKNIQY
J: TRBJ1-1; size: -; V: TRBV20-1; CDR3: SASGRRAATEAF
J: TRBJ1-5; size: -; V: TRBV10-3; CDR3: AISDSRGQPQH
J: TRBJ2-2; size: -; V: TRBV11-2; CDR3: ASNIPSGATNTGELF
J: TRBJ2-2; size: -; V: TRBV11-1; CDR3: ASSPWGSRELF
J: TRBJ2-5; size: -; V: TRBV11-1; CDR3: ASSSGTYQETQY
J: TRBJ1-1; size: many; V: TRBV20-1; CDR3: SARGREKHEGDF
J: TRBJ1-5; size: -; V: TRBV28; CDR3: ASSLVNRGPDQPQH
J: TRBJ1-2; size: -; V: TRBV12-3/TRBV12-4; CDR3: ASSLGQGGTGVCYGYT
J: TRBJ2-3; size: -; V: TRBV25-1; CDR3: ASSARGGRGTDTQY
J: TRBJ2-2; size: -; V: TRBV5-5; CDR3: ASSLWLAPLSTGELF
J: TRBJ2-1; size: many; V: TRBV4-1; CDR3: ASSQDWTSGRREQF
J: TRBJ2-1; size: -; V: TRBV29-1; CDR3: SVAEDTPTEQF
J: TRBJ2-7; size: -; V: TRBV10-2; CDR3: ASNARGRDEQY
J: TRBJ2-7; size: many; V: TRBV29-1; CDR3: SVREEVGYEQY
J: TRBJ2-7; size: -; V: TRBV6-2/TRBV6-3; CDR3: ASHSNPPQYEHY
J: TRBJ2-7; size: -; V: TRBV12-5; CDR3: ASGPPGTGTHKQY
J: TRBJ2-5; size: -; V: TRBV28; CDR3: VSSPGQGSETQY
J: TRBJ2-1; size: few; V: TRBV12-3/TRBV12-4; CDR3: VSSSRQRGNEQF
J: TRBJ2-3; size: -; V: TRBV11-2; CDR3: TSNKGHGSDTQY
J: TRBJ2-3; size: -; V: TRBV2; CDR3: AITLGQKSTDTQY
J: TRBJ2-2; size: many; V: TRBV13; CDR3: ASSPRDRGYTGELF
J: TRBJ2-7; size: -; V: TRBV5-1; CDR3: ASSEGRLGTSYEQY
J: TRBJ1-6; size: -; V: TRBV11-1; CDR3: ANSRGQGDNSPLY
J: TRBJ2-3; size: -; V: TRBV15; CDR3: TTSGDQRSTDTQY
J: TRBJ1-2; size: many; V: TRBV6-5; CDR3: ASSYSTGQYGYT
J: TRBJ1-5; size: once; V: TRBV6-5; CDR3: VNRRDRGTNQPQH
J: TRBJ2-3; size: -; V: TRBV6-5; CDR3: TSSYSGWGTDTQY
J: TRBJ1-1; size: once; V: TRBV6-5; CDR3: ASCRAQGTASEAF
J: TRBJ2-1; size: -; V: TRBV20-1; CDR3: SARTGRGSYNEQF
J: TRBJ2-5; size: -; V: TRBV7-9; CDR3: ASSIHNGRGETQY